This entry features one TCR beta chain sequence. The CDR3 loop spans 12 amino acids. The germline V and J ends were trimmed by 11 bases and 2 bases, with 12 bases remaining between them. Germline lookup yields CDR1 SGHDN and CDR2 FVKESK. These data belong to a study of blood T cell repertoires in COVID-19. Assay: immunoSEQ multiplex PCR; the TCRdb copy retains only in-frame clones and omits some. The sample carries roughly 380,000 clones, roughly 84% recorded once. The TCR originated in a woman aged 25 to 39 who had recovered from COVID-19. The V and J genes are TRBV14 and TRBJ2-5; D call uncertain. The specimen sequenced was PBMCs or T cells enriched from blood (not recorded which). The CDR3: CARNGGQETQYF. DNA for the CDR3: TGTGCCCGAAACGGCGGACAAGAGACCCAGTACTTC.